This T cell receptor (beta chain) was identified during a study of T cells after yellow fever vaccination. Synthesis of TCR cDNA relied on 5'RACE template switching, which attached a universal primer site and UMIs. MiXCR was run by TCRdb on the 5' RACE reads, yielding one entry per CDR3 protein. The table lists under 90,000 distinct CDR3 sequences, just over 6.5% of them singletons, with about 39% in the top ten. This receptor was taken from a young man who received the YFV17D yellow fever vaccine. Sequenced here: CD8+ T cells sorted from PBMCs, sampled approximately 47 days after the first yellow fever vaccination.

CDR3 DNA sequence: TGTGCCAGCAGTTATACAGGGTCTGGGGCCAACGTCCTGACTTTC. Translated: CASSYTGSGANVLTF. This sequence joins TRBV6-2 or TRBV6-3 and TRBJ2-6; D perhaps matches TRBD1 (6 bases). This CDR3 region has 15 residues. V dropped 3 bases and J dropped 1 base, with 7 bases sitting between them. Germline-derived CDR1 and CDR2 are MNHEY and SVGEGT.